This TCR beta chain is from a study of shared clonotypes between healthy human individuals. As concerns this clone: Antigen specificity is unknown.

The CDR3 has 14 amino acids. Germline CDR1 SGHNT, CDR2 YYREEE (reference sequence). The ends were cut back, 3 bases at V and 0 bases at J, with 4 bases in the middle. The study's findings and limits: Sample collection involved blood only; tissue repertoires are likely different.

The authors distributed each subset's genomic DNA evenly over several immunoSEQ plates. Original handling: As immunoSEQ supplied junction-only sequences (without quality scores), filtering differed. Here immunoSEQ multiplex PCR was the method, and the copy in TCRdb shows in-frame clones only, minus some. D and trimming were read from the DNA, whereas the V and J calls and clone size are those reported in that table. The sample has 450,000 to 600,000 clones, about 80% seen once. This receptor was obtained from a woman between 35 and 50 years old in good health. Some clones in this sample may be carry-over from other donors' samples. Sequencing used PBMCs. The chain links TRBV5-4 to TRBJ2-6, with D uncertain. The CDR3: CASSWISGANVLTF. The CDR3 region has the DNA TGTGCCAGCAGCTGGATCTCTGGGGCCAACGTCCTGACTTTC.